This TCR beta chain came from a study of blood T cells in healthy people across ages. For the second PCR, which ran for roughly 6 to 11 cycles, a sample-barcoded 5' primer and a J-beta primer mix were used. A template-switch adaptor with 12 random nucleotides tagged each cDNA molecule. TCRdb used MiXCR to reprocess the 5' RACE reads, holding one entry per CDR3 protein. Of about 780,000 distinct CDR3 sequences listed, roughly 24% are singletons. The study's findings and limits: Measured against age, TCR beta diversity per million T cells decreased in a roughly linear manner.

This clonotype was found a few times. The antigen is not known. Germline V gives CDR1 SGHRS, CDR2 YFSETQ. The CDR3 length is 17 residues. With 0 bases removed from V and 5 bases from J, the gap between germline ends came to 19 bases. The same specimen was also included in a second study, on T cells of mothers and their children.

This clonotype originated in a boy aged 5-17 years in good health. Input material: blood. The genes are TRBV5-1 and TRBJ2-3, with D possibly TRBD1 on 6 matching bases. The CDR3 DNA reads TGCGCCAGCAGCTTGGTCCCCCCGTGGCAGGGGCGAGATACGCAGTATTTT. It codes for CASSLVPPWQGRDTQYF.